This is a list of T cell receptor beta chains from one sample in a study of cytomegalovirus exposure and HLA in healthy donors. Method: immunoSEQ multiplex PCR; TCRdb's copy keeps in-frame clones and lacks some. The sample records 110,000 to 150,000 clones, around 80% being singletons. The source material was PBMCs. The receptors come from a female donor in good health and CMV-seronegative. CDR3s include the opening cysteine and the closing phenylalanine or tryptophan.

J gene: TRBJ1-1
V gene: TRBV7-9
CDR3 protein: CASSLIEVEAFF

J gene: TRBJ2-1
V gene: TRBV28
CDR3 protein: CASSLTSVSEQFF

J gene: TRBJ2-7
V gene: TRBV28
CDR3 protein: CASITRGSSYEQYF

J gene: TRBJ2-2
V gene: TRBV30
CDR3 protein: CAWRRRQRGSVGELFF

J gene: TRBJ2-7
V gene: TRBV7-9
CDR3 protein: CSSSSTDRSYEQYF

J gene: TRBJ2-3
V gene: TRBV7-8
CDR3 protein: CASSLFSGGTDTQYF

J gene: TRBJ2-5
V gene: TRBV6-1
CDR3 protein: CASSGLGQTQETQYF

J gene: TRBJ2-7
V gene: TRBV13
CDR3 protein: CASSFIDRDYEQYF

J gene: TRBJ1-2
V gene: TRBV25-1
CDR3 protein: CASSDSGGHYGYTF

J gene: TRBJ2-7
V gene: TRBV6-5
CDR3 protein: CASSSGTSRSYEQYF

J gene: TRBJ2-3
V gene: TRBV7-2
CDR3 protein: CASSLLVAGAGNTQYF

J gene: TRBJ2-3
V gene: TRBV7-3
CDR3 protein: CASSLRGLGTDTQYF

J gene: TRBJ1-1
V gene: TRBV4-2
CDR3 protein: CASSQGFGGDPEAFF

J gene: TRBJ2-3
V gene: TRBV27
CDR3 protein: CASSLGLAGGWDTQYF

J gene: TRBJ2-1
V gene: TRBV5-1
CDR3 protein: CASSSIQGNEQFF

J gene: TRBJ1-2
V gene: TRBV13
CDR3 protein: CASSSVGVGGYTF

J gene: TRBJ1-2
V gene: TRBV7-2
CDR3 protein: CASSFRLDSYGYTF

J gene: TRBJ2-2
V gene: TRBV5-1
CDR3 protein: CASSLGIAGAGELFF

J gene: TRBJ1-5
V gene: TRBV7-2
CDR3 protein: CASSHAGGLRNQPQHF

J gene: TRBJ2-7
V gene: TRBV7-9
CDR3 protein: CASSPLPVLAGQGEQYF

J gene: TRBJ2-5
V gene: TRBV19
CDR3 protein: CASGTTGTGQETQYF

J gene: TRBJ2-7
V gene: TRBV7-9
CDR3 protein: CSSSFSIDEQYF

J gene: TRBJ2-1
V gene: TRBV2
CDR3 protein: CASSGTAYNEQFF

J gene: TRBJ2-6
V gene: TRBV13
CDR3 protein: CASSWRGSGANVLTF

J gene: TRBJ2-5
V gene: TRBV2
CDR3 protein: CASSEAPGTGGGDQYF

J gene: TRBJ2-3
V gene: TRBV28
CDR3 protein: CASSSGTSITDTQYF

J gene: TRBJ1-1
V gene: TRBV11-1
CDR3 protein: CASSPGQGLNTEAFF

J gene: TRBJ2-1
V gene: TRBV7-9
CDR3 protein: CASSRGGLQFF

J gene: TRBJ1-2
V gene: TRBV7-8
CDR3 protein: CASSSHGRATDSFRGYTF

J gene: TRBJ2-4
V gene: TRBV6-9
CDR3 protein: CASIWLNITGQVPTGDIQYF

J gene: TRBJ1-2
V gene: TRBV10-3
CDR3 protein: CAISELGAAYGYTF

J gene: TRBJ2-1
V gene: TRBV9
CDR3 protein: CASSGGTSYNEQFF

J gene: TRBJ2-2
V gene: TRBV11-2
CDR3 protein: CASSRSHKETGELFF

J gene: TRBJ2-5
V gene: TRBV28
CDR3 protein: CASSLPGETQYF

J gene: TRBJ2-7
V gene: TRBV30
CDR3 protein: CAWGGSSYEQYF

J gene: TRBJ1-1
V gene: TRBV5-5
CDR3 protein: CASSLDTVTEAFF

J gene: -
V gene: TRBV4-1
CDR3 protein: CASSQGGGWYEQYF

J gene: TRBJ1-2
V gene: TRBV6-1
CDR3 protein: CASSQWQSYGYTF

J gene: TRBJ1-2
V gene: TRBV6-1
CDR3 protein: CASSALPLQGLTNYGYTF

J gene: TRBJ1-1
V gene: TRBV5-4
CDR3 protein: CASSSGTGGDTEAFF

J gene: TRBJ1-1
V gene: TRBV4-1
CDR3 protein: CASSHSGRFLCGAFF

J gene: TRBJ1-2
V gene: TRBV5-1
CDR3 protein: CASSLRDRDNNYGYTF

J gene: TRBJ2-1
V gene: TRBV6-1
CDR3 protein: CASSELGSARSYNEQFF

J gene: TRBJ1-2
V gene: TRBV28
CDR3 protein: CASRLTGRYGYTF

J gene: TRBJ2-2
V gene: TRBV7-6
CDR3 protein: CASSLGQRTGELFF

J gene: TRBJ2-3
V gene: TRBV4-1
CDR3 protein: CASSQEGGGSPTDTQYF

J gene: TRBJ2-7
V gene: TRBV11-3
CDR3 protein: CASSPLSGFTYEQYF

J gene: TRBJ1-1
V gene: TRBV7-9
CDR3 protein: CASSNRQILNTEAFF

J gene: TRBJ1-6
V gene: TRBV7-9
CDR3 protein: CASSRSLQGINSPLHF

J gene: TRBJ1-2
V gene: TRBV5-1
CDR3 protein: CASSLAGFEGYGYPF

J gene: TRBJ1-1
V gene: TRBV19
CDR3 protein: CASKESAGLGNTEAFF

J gene: TRBJ2-1
V gene: TRBV7-2
CDR3 protein: CASSPTVGTGGYYNEQFF

J gene: TRBJ2-3
V gene: TRBV6-1
CDR3 protein: CASRDRYTDTQYF

J gene: TRBJ1-4
V gene: TRBV2
CDR3 protein: CASRYRGAANEKLFF